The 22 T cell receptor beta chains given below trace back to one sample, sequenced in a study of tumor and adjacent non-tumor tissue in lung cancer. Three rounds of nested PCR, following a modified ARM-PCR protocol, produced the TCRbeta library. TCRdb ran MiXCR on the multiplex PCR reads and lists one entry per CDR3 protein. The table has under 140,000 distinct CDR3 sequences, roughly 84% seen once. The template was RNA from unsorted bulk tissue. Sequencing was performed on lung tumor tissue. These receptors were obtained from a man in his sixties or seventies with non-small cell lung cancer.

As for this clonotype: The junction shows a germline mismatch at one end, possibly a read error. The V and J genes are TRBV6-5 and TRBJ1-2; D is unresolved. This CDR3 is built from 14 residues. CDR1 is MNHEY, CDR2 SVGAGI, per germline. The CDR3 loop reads CASSYSPPPESYTF. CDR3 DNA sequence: TGTGCCAGTAGTTACTCTCCCCCTCCGGAAAGCTACACCTTC.

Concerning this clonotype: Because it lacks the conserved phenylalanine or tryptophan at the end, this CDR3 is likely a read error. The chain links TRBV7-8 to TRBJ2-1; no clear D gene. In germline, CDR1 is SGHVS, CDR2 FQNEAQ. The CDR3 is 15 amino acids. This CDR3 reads CVSRKWSGSYNEQFL. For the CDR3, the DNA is TGTGTCAGCAGAAAATGGTCCGGGTCCTACAATGAGCAGTTCTTA.

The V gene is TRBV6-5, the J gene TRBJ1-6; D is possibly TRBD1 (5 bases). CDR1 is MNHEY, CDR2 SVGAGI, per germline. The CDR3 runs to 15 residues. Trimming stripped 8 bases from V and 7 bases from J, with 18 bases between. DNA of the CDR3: TGTGCCAGCTGCTATTCCGACAGTAAAAATTCACCCCTCCACTTT. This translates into CASCYSDSKNSPLHF.

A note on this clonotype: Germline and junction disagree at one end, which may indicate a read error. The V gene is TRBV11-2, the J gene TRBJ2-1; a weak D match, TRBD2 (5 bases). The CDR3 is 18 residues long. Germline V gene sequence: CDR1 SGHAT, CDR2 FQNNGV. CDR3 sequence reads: CACSVHVLDWASYNEQFF. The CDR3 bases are TGTGCCTGCAGCGTACATGTGCTGGACTGGGCCTCCTACAATGAGCAGTTCTTC.

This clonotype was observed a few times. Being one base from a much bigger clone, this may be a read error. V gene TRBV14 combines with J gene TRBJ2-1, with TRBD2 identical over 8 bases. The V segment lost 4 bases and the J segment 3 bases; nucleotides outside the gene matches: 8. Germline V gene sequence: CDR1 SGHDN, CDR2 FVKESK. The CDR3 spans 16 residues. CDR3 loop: CASSPGGSGNYNEQFF. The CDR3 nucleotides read TGTGCCAGCAGCCCCGGGGGTAGCGGGAACTACAATGAGCAGTTCTTC. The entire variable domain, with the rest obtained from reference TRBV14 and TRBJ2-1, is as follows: EAGVTQFPSHSVIEKGQTVTLRCDPISGHDNLYWYRRVMGKEIKFLLHFVKESKQDESGMPNNRFLAERTGGTYSTLKVQPAELEDSGVYFCASSPGGSGNYNEQFFGPGTRLTVL.

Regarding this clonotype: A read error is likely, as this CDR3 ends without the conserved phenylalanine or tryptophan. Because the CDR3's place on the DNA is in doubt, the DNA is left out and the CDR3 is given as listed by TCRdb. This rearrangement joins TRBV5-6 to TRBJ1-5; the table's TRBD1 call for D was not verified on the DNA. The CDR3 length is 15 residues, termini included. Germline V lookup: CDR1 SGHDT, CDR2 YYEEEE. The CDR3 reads CASSLGATVGQPHHC.

The chain's CDR3 is CASYMIPAYEQYF. The CDR3 nucleotides are TGTGCCAGCTATATGATTCCTGCCTACGAGCAGTACTTC. This chain uses TRBV12-3 or TRBV12-4 with TRBJ2-7; D is ambiguous. The CDR3 sequence is 13 residues long. Trimming removed 8 bases from V and 2 bases from J, with 13 bases in between.

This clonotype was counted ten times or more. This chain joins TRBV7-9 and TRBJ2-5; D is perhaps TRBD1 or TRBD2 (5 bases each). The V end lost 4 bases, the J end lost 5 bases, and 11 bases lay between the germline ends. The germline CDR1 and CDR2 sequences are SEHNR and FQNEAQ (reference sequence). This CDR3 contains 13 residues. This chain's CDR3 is CASSSVRDETQYF. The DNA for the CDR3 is TGTGCCAGCAGCTCCGTAAGGGACGAGACCCAGTACTTC.

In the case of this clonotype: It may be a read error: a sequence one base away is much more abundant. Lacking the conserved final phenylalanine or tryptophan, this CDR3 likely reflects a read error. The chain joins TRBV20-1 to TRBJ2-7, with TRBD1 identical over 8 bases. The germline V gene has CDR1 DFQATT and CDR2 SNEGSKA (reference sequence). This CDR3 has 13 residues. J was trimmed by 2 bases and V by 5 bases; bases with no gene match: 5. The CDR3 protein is CSADRGLAYEQYL. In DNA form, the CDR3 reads TGCAGTGCTGACAGGGGTCTTGCCTACGAGCAGTACCTC.

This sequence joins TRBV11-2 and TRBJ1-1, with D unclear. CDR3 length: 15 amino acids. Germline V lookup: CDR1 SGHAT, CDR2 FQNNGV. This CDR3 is CDNSFANSRKTEAFF. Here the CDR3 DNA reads TGTGACAACAGCTTCGCCAATTCAAGGAAGACTGAAGCTTTCTTT.

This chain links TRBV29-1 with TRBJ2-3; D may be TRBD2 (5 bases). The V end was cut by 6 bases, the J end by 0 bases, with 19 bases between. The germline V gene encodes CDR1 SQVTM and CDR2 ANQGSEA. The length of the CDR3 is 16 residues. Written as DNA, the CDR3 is TGCAGCGTCCATCAGCGGCGTATCGGGAGCACAGATACGCAGTATTTT. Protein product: CSVHQRRIGSTDTQYF.

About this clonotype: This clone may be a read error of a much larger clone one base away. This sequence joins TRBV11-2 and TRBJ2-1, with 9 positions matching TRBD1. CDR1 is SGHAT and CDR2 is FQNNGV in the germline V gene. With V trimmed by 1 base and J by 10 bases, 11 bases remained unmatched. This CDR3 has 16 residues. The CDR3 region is CASSLVGTGTWKEQFF. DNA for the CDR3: TGTGCCAGCAGCTTAGTTGGGACAGGGACTTGGAAAGAGCAGTTCTTC. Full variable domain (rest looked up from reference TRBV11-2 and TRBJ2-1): EAGVAQSPRYKIIEKRQSVAFWCNPISGHATLYWYQQILGQGPKLLIQFQNNGVVDDSQLPKDRFSAERLKGVDSTLKIQPAKLEDSAVYLCASSLVGTGTWKEQFFGPGTRLTVL.

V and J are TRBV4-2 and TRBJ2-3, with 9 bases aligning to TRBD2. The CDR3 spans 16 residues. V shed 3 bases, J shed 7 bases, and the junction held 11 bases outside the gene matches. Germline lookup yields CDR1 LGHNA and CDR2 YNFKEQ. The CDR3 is CASSQVRAGGLYTQYF. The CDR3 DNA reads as TGTGCCAGCAGCCAGGTTAGGGCGGGGGGGCTTTATACGCAGTATTTT.

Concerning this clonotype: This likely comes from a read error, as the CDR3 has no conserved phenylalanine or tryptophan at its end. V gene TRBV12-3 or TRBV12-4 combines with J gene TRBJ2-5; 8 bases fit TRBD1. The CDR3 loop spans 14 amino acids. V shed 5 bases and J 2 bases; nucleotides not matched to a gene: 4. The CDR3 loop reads CASSLRDRQETQYY. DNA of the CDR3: TGTGCCAGCAGTCTTAGGGACAGGCAAGAGACCCAGTACTAC.

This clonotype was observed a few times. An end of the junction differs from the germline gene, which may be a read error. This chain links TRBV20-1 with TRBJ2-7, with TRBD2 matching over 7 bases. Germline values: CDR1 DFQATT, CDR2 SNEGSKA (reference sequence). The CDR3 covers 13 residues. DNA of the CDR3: TGCAGTGCTTACCCAGGTGGCGGGGGTGAGCATTACTTC. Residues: CSAYPGGGGEHYF.

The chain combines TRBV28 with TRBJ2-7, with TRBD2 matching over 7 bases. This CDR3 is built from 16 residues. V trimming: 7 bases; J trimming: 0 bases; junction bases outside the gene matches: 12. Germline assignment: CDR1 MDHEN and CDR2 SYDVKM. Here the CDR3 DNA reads TGTGCCAGCACCCCTTGGGGGGGACGGGGCTCCTACGAGCAGTACTTC. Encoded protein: CASTPWGGRGSYEQYF.

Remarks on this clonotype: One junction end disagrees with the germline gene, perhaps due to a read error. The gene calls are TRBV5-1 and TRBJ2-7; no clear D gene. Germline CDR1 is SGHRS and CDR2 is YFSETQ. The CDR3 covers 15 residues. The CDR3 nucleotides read TGCGCCAGCAGCTTGGCCGGGTCCAGCGCCTACAAGCAGTACTTC. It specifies CASSLAGSSAYKQYF.

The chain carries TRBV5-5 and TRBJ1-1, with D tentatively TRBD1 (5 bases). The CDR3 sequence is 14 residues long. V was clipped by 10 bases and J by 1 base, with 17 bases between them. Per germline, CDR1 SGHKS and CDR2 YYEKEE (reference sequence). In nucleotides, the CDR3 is TGTGCCGACAACCCGGACATCACGAACACTGAAGCTTTCTTT. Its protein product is CADNPDITNTEAFF.

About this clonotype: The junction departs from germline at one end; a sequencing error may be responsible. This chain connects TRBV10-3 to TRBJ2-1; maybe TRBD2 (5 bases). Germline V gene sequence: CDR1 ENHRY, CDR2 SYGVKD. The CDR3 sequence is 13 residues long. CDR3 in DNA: TGTGTCATCGGGTCTAGCCGGATCAATGAGCAGTTCTTC. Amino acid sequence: CVIGSSRINEQFF.

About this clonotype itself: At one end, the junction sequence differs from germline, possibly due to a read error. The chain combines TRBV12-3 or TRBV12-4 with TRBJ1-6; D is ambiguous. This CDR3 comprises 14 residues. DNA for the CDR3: TGTGCCAGCAGTCGGATAGTCTATAATCCACCCCTCCATTTT. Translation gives CASSRIVYNPPLHF.

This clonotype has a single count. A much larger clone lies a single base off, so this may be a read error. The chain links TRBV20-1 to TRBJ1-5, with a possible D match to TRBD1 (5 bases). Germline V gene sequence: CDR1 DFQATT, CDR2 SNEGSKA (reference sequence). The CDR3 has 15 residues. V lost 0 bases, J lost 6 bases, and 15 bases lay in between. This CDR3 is CSARDPGGIVQPQHF. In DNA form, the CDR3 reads TGCAGTGCTAGAGATCCGGGGGGAATTGTTCAGCCCCAGCATTTT.

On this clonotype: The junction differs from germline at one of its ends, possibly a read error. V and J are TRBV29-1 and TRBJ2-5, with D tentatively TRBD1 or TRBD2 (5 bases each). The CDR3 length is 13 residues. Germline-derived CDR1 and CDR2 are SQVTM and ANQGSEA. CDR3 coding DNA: TGCGGCGTTGATGGGGGTATTGGGGAGACCCAGTACTTC. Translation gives CGVDGGIGETQYF.